This entry describes one T cell receptor beta chain. V was clipped by 5 bases and J by 6 bases; unmatched bases: 7. The CDR3 runs to 14 residues. Germline V gene lookup returns CDR1 ENHRY and CDR2 SYGVKD. This sample is drawn from a study of T cell responses to AZD1222 COVID-19 vaccine. Profiling relied on immunoSEQ multiplex PCR, and the TCRdb table lists in-frame clones only, not all of them. The sample shows over 120,000 clones, about 92% of them seen only once. The material sequenced was peripheral blood, taken after recovery from COVID-19. The source of this sequence is an adult who had recovered from COVID-19. The V and J genes are TRBV10-3 and TRBJ2-7; 10 bases match TRBD2. CDR3 bases: TGTGCCATCAGTATAGCGGGAGGAAGTGGCGAGCAGTACTTC. Its protein is CAISIAGGSGEQYF.